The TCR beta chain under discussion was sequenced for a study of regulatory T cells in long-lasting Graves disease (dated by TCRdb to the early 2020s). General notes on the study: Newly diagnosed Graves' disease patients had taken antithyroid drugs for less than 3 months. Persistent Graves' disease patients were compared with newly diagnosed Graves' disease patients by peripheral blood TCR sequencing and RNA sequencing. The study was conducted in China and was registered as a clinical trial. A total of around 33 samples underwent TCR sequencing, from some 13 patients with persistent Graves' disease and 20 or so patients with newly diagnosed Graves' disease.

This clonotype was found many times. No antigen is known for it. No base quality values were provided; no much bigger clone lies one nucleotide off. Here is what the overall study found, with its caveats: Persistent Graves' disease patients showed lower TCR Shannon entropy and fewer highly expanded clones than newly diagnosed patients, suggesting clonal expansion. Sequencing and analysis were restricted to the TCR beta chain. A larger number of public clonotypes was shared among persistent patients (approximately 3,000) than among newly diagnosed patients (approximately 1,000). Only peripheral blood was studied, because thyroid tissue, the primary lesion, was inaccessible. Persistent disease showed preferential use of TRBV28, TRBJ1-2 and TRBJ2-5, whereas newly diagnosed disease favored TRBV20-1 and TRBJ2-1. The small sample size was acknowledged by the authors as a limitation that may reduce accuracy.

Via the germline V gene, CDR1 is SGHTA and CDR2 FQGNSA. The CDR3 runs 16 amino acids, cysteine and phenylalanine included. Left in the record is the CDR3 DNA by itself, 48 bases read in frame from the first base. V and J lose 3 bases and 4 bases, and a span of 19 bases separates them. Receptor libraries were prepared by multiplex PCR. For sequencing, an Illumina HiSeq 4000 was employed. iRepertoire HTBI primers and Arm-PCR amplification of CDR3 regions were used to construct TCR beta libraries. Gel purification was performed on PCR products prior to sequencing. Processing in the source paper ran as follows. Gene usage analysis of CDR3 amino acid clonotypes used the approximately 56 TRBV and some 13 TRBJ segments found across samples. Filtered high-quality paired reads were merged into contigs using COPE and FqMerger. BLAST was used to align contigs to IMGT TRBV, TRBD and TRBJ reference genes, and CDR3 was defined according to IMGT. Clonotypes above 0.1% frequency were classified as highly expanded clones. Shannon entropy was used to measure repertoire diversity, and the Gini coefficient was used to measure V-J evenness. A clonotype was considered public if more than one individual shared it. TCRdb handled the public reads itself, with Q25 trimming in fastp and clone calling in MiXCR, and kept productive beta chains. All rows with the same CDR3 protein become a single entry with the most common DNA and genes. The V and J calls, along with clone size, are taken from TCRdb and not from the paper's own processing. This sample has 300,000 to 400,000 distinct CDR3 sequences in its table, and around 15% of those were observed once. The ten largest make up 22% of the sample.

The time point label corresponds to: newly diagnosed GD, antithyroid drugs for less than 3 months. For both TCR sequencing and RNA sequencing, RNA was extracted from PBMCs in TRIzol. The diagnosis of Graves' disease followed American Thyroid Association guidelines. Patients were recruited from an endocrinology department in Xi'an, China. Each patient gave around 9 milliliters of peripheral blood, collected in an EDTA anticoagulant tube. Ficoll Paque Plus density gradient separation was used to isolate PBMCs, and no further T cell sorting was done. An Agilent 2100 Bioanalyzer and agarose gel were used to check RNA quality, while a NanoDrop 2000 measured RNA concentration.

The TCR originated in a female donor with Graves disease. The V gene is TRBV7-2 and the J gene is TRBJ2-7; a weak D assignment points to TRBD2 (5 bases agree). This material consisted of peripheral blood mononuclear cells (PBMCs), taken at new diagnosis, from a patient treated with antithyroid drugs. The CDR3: CASSFPRGTAIYEQYF. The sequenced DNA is TGTGCCAGCAGCTTTCCCCGGGGAACAGCGATATACGAGCAGTACTTC.